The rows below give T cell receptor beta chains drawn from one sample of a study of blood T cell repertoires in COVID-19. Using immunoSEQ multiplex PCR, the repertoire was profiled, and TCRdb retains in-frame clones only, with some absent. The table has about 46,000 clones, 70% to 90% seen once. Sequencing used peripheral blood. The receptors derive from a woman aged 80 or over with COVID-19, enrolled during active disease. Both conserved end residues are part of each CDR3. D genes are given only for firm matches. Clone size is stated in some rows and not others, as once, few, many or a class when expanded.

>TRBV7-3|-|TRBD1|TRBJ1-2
CASSLTTGPPNTF
TGTGCCAGCAGCTTAACGACAGGGCCCCCCAACACCTTC
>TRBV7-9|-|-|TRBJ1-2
CASSLASRTSGGYTF
TGTGCCAGCAGCTTAGCTTCTAGGACCTCGGGGGGCTACACCTTC
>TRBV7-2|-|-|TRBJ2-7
CASSARQNRPSYEQYF
TGTGCCAGCAGCGCCCGACAGAACCGTCCTTCCTACGAGCAGTACTTC
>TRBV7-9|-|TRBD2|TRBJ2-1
CASTTNGLAGENKQFF
TGTGCCAGCACCACCAATGGACTAGCGGGAGAAAACAAGCAGTTCTTC
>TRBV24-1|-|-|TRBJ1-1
CATSDVPPDTEAFF
TGTGCCACCAGTGATGTACCACCGGACACTGAAGCTTTCTTT
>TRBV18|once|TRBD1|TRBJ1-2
CASSNDREHGYTF
TGTGCCAGCTCAAACGACAGGGAACATGGCTACACCTTC
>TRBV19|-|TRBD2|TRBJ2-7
CASRDRSGSYEQYF
TGTGCCAGTAGGGATAGGAGCGGGAGCTACGAGCAGTACTTC
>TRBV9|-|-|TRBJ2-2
CASSPQTGTGELFF
TGTGCCAGCAGCCCTCAGACTGGGACCGGGGAGCTGTTTTTT
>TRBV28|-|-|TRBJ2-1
CASIPALVDEQFF
TGTGCCAGCATCCCCGCCTTAGTCGATGAGCAGTTCTTC
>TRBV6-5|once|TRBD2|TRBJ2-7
CASSWSSGASYEQYF
TGTGCCAGCAGTTGGTCTAGCGGGGCCTCCTACGAGCAGTACTTC
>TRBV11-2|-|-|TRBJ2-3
CASSFGSDTQYF
TGTGCCAGCAGCTTTGGGAGTGATACGCAGTATTTT
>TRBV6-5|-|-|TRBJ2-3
CASSYRTVDTQYF
TGTGCCAGCAGTTACCGGACAGTAGATACGCAGTATTTT
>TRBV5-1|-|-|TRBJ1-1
CASSLDRAYNTEAFF
TGCGCCAGCAGCTTGGACAGGGCGTATAACACTGAAGCTTTCTTT
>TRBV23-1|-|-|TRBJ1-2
CASSPLGGGADYGYTF
TGCGCCAGCAGTCCCCTCGGGGGGGGCGCTGACTATGGCTACACCTTC
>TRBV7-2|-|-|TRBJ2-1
CASISSPRLTYNEQFF
TGTGCCAGCATCAGTAGCCCTAGGTTGACCTACAATGAGCAGTTCTTC
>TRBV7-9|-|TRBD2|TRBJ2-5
CASSLSGGQETQYF
TGTGCCAGCAGCTTGAGCGGGGGCCAAGAGACCCAGTACTTC
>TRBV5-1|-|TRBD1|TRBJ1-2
CASTLGQGNYGYTF
TGCGCCAGCACCCTCGGACAGGGAAACTATGGCTACACCTTC
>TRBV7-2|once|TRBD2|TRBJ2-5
CASSSLAGGGETQYF
TGTGCCAGCAGCTCCCTGGCGGGAGGGGGGGAGACCCAGTACTTC
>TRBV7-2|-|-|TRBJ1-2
CASSLAGGDYGYTF
TGTGCCAGCAGCTTAGCCGGGGGGGACTATGGCTACACCTTC
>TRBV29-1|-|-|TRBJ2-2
CSVEDAGTGELFF
TGCAGCGTTGAAGATGCCGGCACCGGGGAGCTGTTTTTT
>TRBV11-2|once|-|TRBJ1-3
CASSLDRYRGNTIYF
TGTGCCAGCAGCTTAGATCGGTACAGGGGAAACACCATATATTTT
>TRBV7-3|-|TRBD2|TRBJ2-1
CASSLDKVAGVPEQFF
TGTGCCAGCAGCCTCGATAAGGTAGCGGGAGTCCCTGAGCAGTTCTTC
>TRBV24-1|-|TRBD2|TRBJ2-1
CATSDSSGMSYNEQFF
TGTGCCACCAGTGACTCTAGCGGGATGTCCTACAATGAGCAGTTCTTC
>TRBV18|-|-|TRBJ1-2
CASSSDSRSYGYTF
TGTGCCAGCTCCTCGGACAGTCGTAGCTATGGCTACACCTTC
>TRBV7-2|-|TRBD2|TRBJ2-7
CASSLASAGDSYEQYF
TGTGCCAGCAGCTTAGCGTCAGCGGGAGATAGCTACGAGCAGTACTTC
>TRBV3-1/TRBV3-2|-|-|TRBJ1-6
CASSRGQSNSPLHF
TGTGCCAGCAGCCGCGGACAGTCAAATTCACCCCTCCACTTT
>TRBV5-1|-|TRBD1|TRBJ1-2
CASRIGTEAGYTF
TGCGCCAGCAGGATCGGGACAGAAGCTGGCTACACCTTC
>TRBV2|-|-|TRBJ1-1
CASSLIMGSTEAFF
TGTGCCAGCAGTCTAATAATGGGGAGCACTGAAGCTTTCTTT
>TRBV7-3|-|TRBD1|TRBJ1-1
CASSSTGGLEAFF
TGTGCCAGCAGCTCGACAGGGGGCCTTGAAGCTTTCTTT
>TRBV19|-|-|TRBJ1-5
CASSLRQVGQPQHF
TGTGCCAGTAGCCTAAGACAGGTTGGTCAGCCCCAGCATTTT
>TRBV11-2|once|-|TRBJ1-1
CASSLQNWRSGATNTEAFF
TGTGCCAGCAGCCTCCAGAATTGGCGATCAGGGGCGACGAACACTGAAGCTTTCTTT
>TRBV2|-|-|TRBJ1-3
CASSSGNTIYF
TGTGCCAGCTCATCTGGAAACACCATATATTTT
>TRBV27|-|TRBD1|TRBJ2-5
CASSLSKTGSWETQYF
TGTGCCAGCAGTTTATCAAAGACAGGGTCCTGGGAGACCCAGTACTTC
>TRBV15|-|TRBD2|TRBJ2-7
CATSRAGGPYEQYF
TGTGCCACCAGCAGAGCGGGAGGGCCCTACGAGCAGTACTTC
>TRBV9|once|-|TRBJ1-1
CASSVMTAPEAFF
TGTGCCAGCAGCGTAATGACAGCCCCTGAAGCTTTCTTT
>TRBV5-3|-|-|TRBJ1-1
CASYETAVEFRAFF
TGTGCCAGTTATGAGACAGCCGTCGAATTCAGAGCTTTCTTT
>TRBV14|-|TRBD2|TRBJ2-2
CASSQGASGNTGELFF
TGTGCCAGCAGCCAAGGGGCTAGCGGGAACACCGGGGAGCTGTTTTTT
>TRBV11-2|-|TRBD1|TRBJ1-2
CASRLGTGPSNYGYTF
TGTGCCAGCAGACTCGGGACAGGGCCTTCTAACTATGGCTACACCTTC
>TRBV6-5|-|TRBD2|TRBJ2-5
CASRPTSGGGETQYF
TGTGCCAGCAGACCTACTAGCGGGGGCGGAGAGACCCAGTACTTC
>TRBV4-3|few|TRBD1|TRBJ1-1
CASSQAGGQGGTEAFF
TGCGCCAGCAGCCAAGCTGGGGGACAGGGTGGAACTGAAGCTTTCTTT
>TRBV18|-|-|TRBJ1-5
CASSPGQGGHLQNQPQHF
TGTGCCAGCTCACCGGGCCAGGGAGGCCATTTACAGAATCAGCCCCAGCATTTT
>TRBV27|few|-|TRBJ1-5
CATSLARGQPQHF
TGTGCCACATCCTTGGCCCGCGGCCAGCCCCAGCATTTT
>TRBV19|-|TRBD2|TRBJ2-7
CASRLAGGSSYEQYF
TGTGCCAGTAGATTAGCGGGAGGGAGCTCCTACGAGCAGTACTTC
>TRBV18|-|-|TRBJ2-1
CASSPPHGQPFGNEQFF
TGTGCCAGCTCACCACCCCACGGACAGCCCTTTGGGAATGAGCAGTTCTTC
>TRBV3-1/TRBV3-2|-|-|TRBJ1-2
CASRISPDSHSGLNYGYTF
TGTGCCAGCAGGATATCCCCAGACAGCCACTCGGGCCTTAACTATGGCTACACCTTC
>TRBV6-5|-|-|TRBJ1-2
CASSSGHYGYTF
TGTGCCAGCAGTTCAGGGCATTATGGCTACACCTTC
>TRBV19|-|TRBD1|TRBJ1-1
CASSIGAGTGGSAFF
TGTGCCAGTAGTATAGGAGCCGGGACAGGGGGTTCGGCTTTCTTT
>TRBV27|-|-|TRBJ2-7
CASSLSDNSYEQYF
TGTGCCAGCAGTTTAAGTGACAACTCCTACGAGCAGTACTTC